The 31 T cell receptor beta chains listed next were all sequenced from one sample in a study of beta chain features in type 1 diabetes (dated by TCRdb to 2016 to 2018). The library relied on the immunoSEQ multiplex PCR assay. The entire amount of isolated RNA was reverse transcribed using the High Capacity cDNA Reverse Transcription Kit, so the sequenced TCRB transcripts were expressed ones. Not all clones reach the TCRdb copy of this immuneACCESS table, which keeps in-frame sequences only. Checked studies attribute under half of the gap to unresolved V genes and leave the rest unexplained. The sample has 300,000 to 350,000 clones on record, roughly 8% of them singletons. Roughly 0.44% of the sample belongs to the ten largest clones. The sequencing input was central memory CD4+ T cells from blood. The receptors originated from a woman under 30 in good health.

This clone has only a few counts. J is TRBJ2-1 and V is TRBV7-2, with 11 positions matching TRBD2. V lost 2 bases and J lost 6; bases outside the gene matches: 6. The germline CDR1 and CDR2 sequences are SGHTA and FQGNSA. The CDR3 runs 16 residues. In DNA form, the CDR3 reads TGTGCCAGCAGCTTAAGAACTAGCGGGAGTACCAATGAGCAGTTCTTC. Encoded protein: CASSLRTSGSTNEQFF. The whole variable domain, remainder taken from reference TRBV7-2 and TRBJ2-1, is GAGVSQSPSNKVTEKGKDVELRCDPISGHTALYWYRQSLGQGLEFLIYFQGNSAPDKSGLPSDRFSAERTGGSVSTLTIQRTQQEDSAVYLCASSLRTSGSTNEQFFGPGTRLTVL.

This clone was observed many times. V and J are TRBV7-9 and TRBJ1-2, with a weak D call TRBD1 (5 bases). Trimming cost V 5 bases and J 4 bases, with 11 bases left between them. The CDR3 has 13 residues. Germline V gene lookup returns CDR1 SEHNR and CDR2 FQNEAQ (reference sequence). This CDR3 is CASSHGAGYGYTF. DNA for the CDR3: TGTGCCAGCAGCCACGGGGCGGGCTATGGCTACACCTTC.

This clone was seen more than once but under ten times. This chain uses TRBV28 with TRBJ1-5; possible D gene TRBD1, 6 bases. CDR3 size: 15 residues. From germline, CDR1 is MDHEN and CDR2 SYDVKM. Trimming removed 5 bases at V and 0 bases at J, with 11 bases between. The CDR3 is CASSHGQISNQPQHF. CDR3 sequence (DNA): TGTGCCAGCAGTCACGGACAGATTAGCAATCAGCCCCAGCATTTT. The full variable domain, its missing parts supplied by reference TRBV28 and TRBJ1-5, is DVKVTQSSRYLVKRTGEKVFLECVQDMDHENMFWYRQDPGLGLRLIYFSYDVKMKEKGDIPEGYSVSREKKERFSLILESASTNQTSMYLCASSHGQISNQPQHFGDGTRLSIL.

The rearrangement joins TRBV19 to TRBJ1-2; 7 bases are a match to TRBD1. The CDR3 has 13 residues. V lost 2 bases and J lost 6; bases outside the gene matches: 3. Germline V gene lookup returns CDR1 LNHDA and CDR2 SQIVND (reference sequence). CDR3: CASSIQGVHGYTF. CDR3 coding DNA: TGTGCCAGTAGTATACAGGGGGTCCATGGCTACACCTTC.

The genes are TRBV28 and TRBJ2-7; possible D gene TRBD2, 6 bases. Trimming left V 4 bases short and J 0 bases short, with 16 bases between. Germline V lookup: CDR1 MDHEN, CDR2 SYDVKM. The CDR3 contains 16 residues. CDR3 sequence (DNA): TGTGCCAGCAGTTCAGCCGGGACTGGACTCTCCTACGAGCAGTACTTC. It yields the protein CASSSAGTGLSYEQYF. Full variable domain (remainder filled in from reference TRBV28 and TRBJ2-7): DVKVTQSSRYLVKRTGEKVFLECVQDMDHENMFWYRQDPGLGLRLIYFSYDVKMKEKGDIPEGYSVSREKKERFSLILESASTNQTSMYLCASSSAGTGLSYEQYFGPGTRLTVT.

The genes are TRBV27 and TRBJ2-3; TRBD2 might be the D (6 bases). Germline V gives CDR1 MNHEY, CDR2 SMNVEV (reference sequence). The V and J ends lost 6 bases and 2 bases respectively, with 9 bases between them. This CDR3 is 13 amino acids long. CDR3: CASRRTITDTQYF. CDR3 nucleotides: TGTGCCAGCAGAAGGACTATCACAGATACGCAGTATTTT.

For this clone: The sample has other DNA sequences that encode this CDR3 too. The CDR3 is CASSLSGNYGYTF. The CDR3 DNA sequence: TGTGCCAGCAGCTTGTCCGGTAACTATGGCTACACCTTC. V gene TRBV11-2 combines with J gene TRBJ1-2; D gene unclear. V was cut by 3 bases and J by 1 base, with 6 bases left in between. The CDR3 runs to 13 residues. CDR1 SGHAT and CDR2 FQNNGV come from the germline V gene.

This clone was observed at least ten times. V is TRBV6-6 and J is TRBJ2-3; tentatively, D is TRBD1 (6 bases). Germline V gives CDR1 MNHNY, CDR2 SVGAGI (reference sequence). V was shortened by 5 bases and J by 3 bases, with 12 bases between the two germline ends. CDR3 length: 14 residues. The CDR3 is CASSKIQGTDTQYF. The CDR3 region has the DNA TGTGCCAGCAGTAAGATACAGGGTACAGATACGCAGTATTTT.

The V call is TRBV4-2, the J call TRBJ1-4, with 7 bases matching TRBD1. J gave up 5 bases and V 3 bases, and 6 bases lay outside the gene matches. This CDR3 is 15 amino acids long. Germline CDR1 and CDR2: LGHNA and YNFKEQ. CDR3 protein: CASSHRDRLNEKLFF. CDR3 sequence (DNA): TGTGCCAGCAGCCACCGGGACAGACTCAATGAAAAACTGTTTTTT.

J is TRBJ2-1 and V is TRBV5-1; D is unresolved. CDR3 length: 15 residues. Germline-derived CDR1 and CDR2 are SGHRS and YFSETQ. V gave up 2 bases and J gave up 9 bases, with 18 bases separating them. CDR3 DNA: TGCGCCAGCAGCTTACGTGCGGTAGTTTTCGGTGAGCAGTTCTTC. Protein: CASSLRAVVFGEQFF.

The chain is built from TRBV4-2 and TRBJ1-5, with D unresolved. V shed 0 bases and J shed 6 bases, with 18 bases lying between them. The CDR3 extends over 17 amino acids. CDR1 and CDR2 from the germline V gene are LGHNA and YNFKEQ. CDR3 sequence: CASSQESGVASGQPQHF. CDR3 sequence (DNA): TGTGCCAGCAGCCAAGAGTCCGGGGTGGCGAGTGGTCAGCCCCAGCATTTT.

CDR3 coding DNA: TGCGCCAGCAGCCAGACCGGGACTACGGAGGAGACCCAGTACTTC. It specifies CASSQTGTTEETQYF. This rearrangement joins TRBV4-1 to TRBJ2-5, with TRBD2 matching over 7 bases. CDR1 and CDR2 (germline): MGHRA, YSYEKL. With 3 bases clipped from V and 5 bases from J, the junction kept 9 bases outside the gene matches. The CDR3 has 15 amino acids.

As for this clone: A much larger clone lies a single base off, so this may be a read error. This specimen includes other DNA sequences encoding the same CDR3. The rearrangement uses TRBV15 and TRBJ1-1; no firm D call. V gave up 0 bases and J gave up 1 base, with 6 bases separating them. Germline-derived CDR1 and CDR2 are LNHNV and YYDKDF (reference sequence). The CDR3 runs to 14 residues. Here the CDR3 reads CATSRDRRNTEAFF. CDR3 bases: TGTGCCACCAGCAGAGATCGCCGGAACACTGAAGCTTTCTTT.

This chain connects TRBV7-2 to TRBJ2-5, with 9 bases lining up with TRBD2. The end of the DNA aligns better with TRBJ2-7, so the J call may be wrong. The CDR3 has 14 amino acids. The germline gives CDR1 SGHTA, CDR2 FQGNSA. DNA for the CDR3: TGTGCCAGCAGCTGGGCTAGCGGGAATCGCGAGCAGTACTTC. Translating it yields CASSWASGNREQYF.

The rearrangement links TRBV6-6 to TRBJ2-3; 8 bases align to TRBD2. The CDR3 is 16 residues long. The V segment lost 5 bases and the J segment 3 bases; nucleotides outside the gene matches: 10. The germline gives CDR1 MNHNY, CDR2 SVGAGI (reference sequence). For the CDR3, the DNA is TGTGCCAGCAGTAAGGTCAGCGGGAGCTGGACAGATACGCAGTATTTT. Amino acids: CASSKVSGSWTDTQYF.

The rearrangement uses TRBV4-2 and TRBJ2-5; 9 nucleotides align to TRBD1. V dropped 4 bases and J dropped 3; count of bases not matched to a gene: 6. CDR3 length: 15 residues. Germline lookup yields CDR1 LGHNA and CDR2 YNFKEQ. The CDR3 coding sequence is TGTGCCAGCAGCCCCCAGACAGGGGGAGAAGAGACCCAGTACTTC. It translates to CASSPQTGGEETQYF.

V and J are TRBV7-2 and TRBJ2-7; D not resolved. V lost 0 bases, J lost 5 bases, and 5 bases lay in between. The CDR3 runs 12 residues. Germline-derived CDR1 and CDR2 are SGHTA and FQGNSA. CDR3 in DNA: TGTGCCAGCAGCTTAGCTGTCCACGAGCAGTACTTC. Amino acids: CASSLAVHEQYF.

The V gene is TRBV28, the J gene TRBJ2-7; either TRBD1 or TRBD2 may supply D (7 bases each). The V gene's germline CDR1 is MDHEN and CDR2 SYDVKM. Trimming left V 6 bases short and J 2 bases short, with 11 bases between. The CDR3 runs to 13 residues. CDR3 in DNA: TGTGCCAGCAGGAGCGGGACAGCCTACGAGCAGTACTTC. This encodes CASRSGTAYEQYF.

This clone showed up just a few times. The chain employs TRBV7-3 and TRBJ2-1; TRBD2 matches at 13 bases. Germline V CDR1 and CDR2: SGHTA, FQGTGA. Germline trimming cut 2 bases from V and 9 bases from J; bases unmatched to any gene: 7. The CDR3 covers 16 residues. For the CDR3, the DNA is TGTGCCAGCAGCTTAGGACTAGCGGGAGTCCGGAGTGAGCAGTTCTTC. Its translation is CASSLGLAGVRSEQFF.

The chain links TRBV7-9 to TRBJ1-2; possible D gene TRBD1, 6 bases. Germline V gene sequence: CDR1 SEHNR, CDR2 FQNEAQ (reference sequence). Trimming took off 5 bases at V and 8 bases at J, with 18 bases between the two ends. The CDR3 has 14 residues. As DNA, the CDR3 is TGTGCCAGCAGCCGATTTGAGACAGGAAAGGGCTACACCTTC. Its translation: CASSRFETGKGYTF.

The chain employs TRBV7-3 and TRBJ2-3; possibly TRBD1 for D (5 bases). Germline assignment: CDR1 SGHTA and CDR2 FQGTGA. The CDR3 is 14 residues long. V was cut by 5 bases and J by 2 bases, with 11 bases left in between. The CDR3 DNA reads as TGTGCCAGCAGCCTCCAGACAGCCACAGATACGCAGTATTTT. Translation gives CASSLQTATDTQYF.

This clone was recorded a few times. The chain is built from TRBV6-6 and TRBJ2-3, with 7 bases lining up with TRBD1. V was clipped by 5 bases and J by 2 bases; unmatched bases: 4. CDR3 length equals 14 residues. CDR1 is MNHNY and CDR2 is SVGAGI in the germline V gene (reference sequence). The CDR3, as DNA: TGTGCCAGCAGTCTCACAGGGGACACAGATACGCAGTATTTT. Protein: CASSLTGDTDTQYF.

The CDR3, as DNA: TGTGCCAGCAGTACAGGCGCGTTCACTGAAGCTTTCTTT. It is translated as CASSTGAFTEAFF. V usage is TRBV7-3 and J usage is TRBJ1-1, with D perhaps matching TRBD1 (5 bases). CDR3 length: 13 amino acids. CDR1 and CDR2 (germline): SGHTA, FQGTGA. V was clipped by 6 bases and J by 4 bases, with 12 bases between them.

This clone was seen more than once but under ten times. The chain uses TRBV15 and TRBJ2-7; TRBD2 agrees at 12 bases. CDR1 and CDR2 from the germline V gene are LNHNV and YYDKDF (reference sequence). The CDR3 is 16 amino acids. V was pared by 1 base and J by 4 bases, with 5 bases of the junction left unmatched. The CDR3 region is CATSRGRLAGEYEQYF. CDR3 nucleotide sequence: TGTGCCACCAGCAGAGGAAGACTAGCGGGAGAGTACGAGCAGTACTTC.

The chain carries TRBV27 and TRBJ1-5, with a possible D match to TRBD1 (5 bases). The CDR3 contains 18 residues. CDR1 and CDR2 from the germline V gene are MNHEY and SMNVEV (reference sequence). V was cut by 4 bases and J by 2 bases, with 21 bases left in between. The CDR3 bases are TGTGCCAGCAGTTATCGTATTGATGGAACGGGGCGCAATCAGCCCCAGCATTTT. This translates into CASSYRIDGTGRNQPQHF.

This clone appeared a few times. J is TRBJ2-3 and V is TRBV4-2; D is uncertain. The CDR3 length is 16 residues. Germline V gene lookup returns CDR1 LGHNA and CDR2 YNFKEQ. V was pared by 1 base and J by 0 bases, with 11 bases between. The CDR3 loop reads CASSQVSTTSTDTQYF. The DNA for the CDR3 is TGTGCCAGCAGCCAAGTCTCCACCACCAGCACAGATACGCAGTATTTT.

This clone has only a few counts. V is TRBV6-6 and J is TRBJ2-2, with TRBD1 identical over 7 bases. Germline lookup yields CDR1 MNHNY and CDR2 SVGAGI (reference sequence). The CDR3 loop spans 14 amino acids. Trimming at V came to 6 bases and at J to 4 bases, leaving 5 bases not matched to a gene. CDR3 nucleotide sequence: TGTGCCAGCAGGAGGGGGCGCGGCACCGGGGAGCTGTTTTTT. This gives the protein CASRRGRGTGELFF.

The chain has TRBV11-3 and TRBJ2-1, with 10 bases matching TRBD2. Germline assignment: CDR1 SGHNT and CDR2 YENEEA. Trimming removed 1 base from V and 5 bases from J; junction bases left unmatched: 5. The CDR3 is 16 amino acids. The CDR3 region has the DNA TGTGCCAGCAGCTTAGGAATAACTAGCGGGGACAATGAGCAGTTCTTC. Translating it yields CASSLGITSGDNEQFF. Combining the CDR3 with reference TRBV11-3 and TRBJ2-1 gives the whole variable domain EAGVVQSPRYKIIEKKQPVAFWCNPISGHNTLYWYLQNLGQGPELLIRYENEEAVDDSQLPKDRFSAERLKGVDSTLKIQPAELGDSAVYLCASSLGITSGDNEQFFGPGTRLTVL.

This clone was observed a handful of times. This chain connects TRBV9 to TRBJ2-1, with D hard to call. The CDR3 is 12 amino acids. Germline V gives CDR1 SGDLS, CDR2 YYNGEE. The V and J ends lost 0 bases and 6 bases respectively, with 4 bases between them. CDR3 nucleotide sequence: TGTGCCAGCAGCGTAGATCCCAATGAGCAGTTCTTC. Translating gives CASSVDPNEQFF.

The chain combines TRBV5-8 with TRBJ2-1; TRBD2 matches 11 bases. CDR1 and CDR2 from the germline V gene are SGHTS and YDEGEE. V was clipped by 0 bases and J by 7 bases; unmatched bases: 6. The CDR3 consists of 16 residues. Here the CDR3 reads CASSLVAGGWRNEQFF. The CDR3 nucleotides are TGTGCCAGCAGCTTGGTAGCGGGAGGGTGGCGGAATGAGCAGTTCTTC.

Only a few counts were recorded for this clone. The gene calls are TRBV25-1 and TRBJ1-2, with D hard to call. V was pared by 2 bases and J by 4 bases, with 2 bases between. Germline CDR1 and CDR2: MGHDK and SYGVNS. The CDR3 runs to 11 residues. CDR3 in amino acids: CASSERYGYTF. Written as DNA, the CDR3 is TGTGCCAGCAGTGAACGCTATGGCTACACCTTC.